Listed below are T cell receptor beta chains from one sample, sequenced in a study of response to subunit inactivated influenza vaccine. TCRdb re-derived calls from the RT-PCR reads in MiXCR, one entry per CDR3 protein. The profile shows under 500,000 distinct CDR3 sequences, 11% of them singletons. Source: PBMCs from blood, taken roughly 47 days after vaccination. The receptors originated from a man aged 50-60 years who received an inactivated influenza vaccine. CDR3s include the opening cysteine and the closing phenylalanine or tryptophan. The D gene is left open where the match is weak. Not every row has a clone size; where given, it reads once, few, many or a size class.

V	D	size	J	DNA	CDR3
TRBV12-3/TRBV12-4	TRBD2	many	TRBJ2-1	TGTGCCAGCAGTTTAGGAGCGGGAGGTTTGAATGAGCAGTTCTTC	CASSLGAGGLNEQFF
TRBV6-5	TRBD1	few	TRBJ2-1	TGTGCCAGCAGTTACGGGACAGGGGTTCTCGCCTCCTACAATGAGCAGTTCTTC	CASSYGTGVLASYNEQFF
TRBV9	.	few	TRBJ2-5	TGTGCCAGCAGCGTCTGGGCCGGGATACAAGAGACCCAGTACTTC	CASSVWAGIQETQYF
TRBV7-9	.	few	TRBJ2-7	TGTGCCAGCAGCGTTAGCGGAGATAACTACGAGCAGTACTTC	CASSVSGDNYEQYF
TRBV12-3/TRBV12-4	.	many	TRBJ2-2	TGTGCCAGCAGTTTAGCCCCACAAGGGGCCGGGGAGCTGTTTTTT	CASSLAPQGAGELFF
TRBV27	.	.	TRBJ2-2	TGTGCCAGCAGTTTAAGGTCCTGGGGGACCGGGGAGCTGTTTTTT	CASSLRSWGTGELFF
TRBV10-3	TRBD1	many	TRBJ2-6	TGTGCCATCAGTTCGGGACAGCCAACGGTGGCTGGGGCCAACGTCCTGACTTTC	CAISSGQPTVAGANVLTF
TRBV4-2	TRBD1	.	TRBJ2-7	TGTGCCAGCAGCCAAGGTGCTCTTGGGACAGGTAACTACGAGCAGTACTTC	CASSQGALGTGNYEQYF
TRBV7-2	.	.	TRBJ1-5	TGTGCCAGCAGCTTGGACCTCGTTAATCAGCCCCAGCATTTT	CASSLDLVNQPQHF
TRBV6-2/TRBV6-3	.	.	TRBJ2-7	TGTGCCAGCACCCGGAGAGGGCAGGCCGTCTACGAGCAGTACTTC	CASTRRGQAVYEQYF
TRBV20-1	.	many	TRBJ1-4	TGCAGTGCTAGAGATGGACCTATCGAAAAACTGTTTTTT	CSARDGPIEKLFF
TRBV28	TRBD2	.	TRBJ2-7	TGTGCCAGCAGTTTACCACTAGCGTCCGAGCAGTACTTC	CASSLPLASEQYF
TRBV20-1	.	few	TRBJ2-1	TGCAGTGCTAGTAGGCCTCACAATGAGCAGTTCTTC	CSASRPHNEQFF
TRBV7-2	TRBD1	many	TRBJ2-5	TGTGCCAGCAGCCGTATCCGGGACAGGGCCACCCAGTACTTC	CASSRIRDRATQYF
TRBV15	.	.	TRBJ2-7	TGTGCCACCAGCAGAGGGCGGCTCTTATCCTACGAGCAGTACTTC	CATSRGRLLSYEQYF
TRBV7-6	.	.	TRBJ2-5	TGTGCCAGCAGCCCCGGTAATAGTTATATCGAGACCCAGTACTTC	CASSPGNSYIETQYF
TRBV4-3	.	.	TRBJ1-4	TGCGCCAGCAGCCAAGGACTCAGGAAAGGGCTTAATGAAAAACTGTTTTTT	CASSQGLRKGLNEKLFF
TRBV7-2	.	.	TRBJ2-7	TGTGCCAGCAGCTTAGCCAGGGAAGAGCAGTACTTC	CASSLAREEQYF
TRBV3-1	TRBD1	.	TRBJ2-4	TGTGCCAGCAGCCAAGATCTGGACAGGGGGCAAAACATTCAGTACTTC	CASSQDLDRGQNIQYF
TRBV27	TRBD2	few	TRBJ2-1	TGTGCCAGCAGGATCCTAGCGGGGGGGCCGGGTGAGCAGTTCTTC	CASRILAGGPGEQFF
TRBV5-5	TRBD2	many	TRBJ2-7	TGTGCCAGCAGCCCGGGACTAGGGGCCTACGAGCAGTACTTC	CASSPGLGAYEQYF
TRBV20-1	.	.	TRBJ2-5	TGCAGTGCTAATCGACAGTCCCAAGAGACCCAGTACTTC	CSANRQSQETQYF
TRBV7-2	.	many	TRBJ1-1	TGTGCCAGCAGCTCAGGACGGAATTCGATGAACACTGAAGCTTTCTTT	CASSSGRNSMNTEAFF